This TCR beta chain was sequenced during a study of cytomegalovirus exposure and HLA in healthy donors. General study findings and limits: According to a subsequent analysis, TCR clusters identified in the first cohort showed a tendency to co-occur across the 100 to 150 validation repertoires.

As regards this clone: What it binds is not known.

Here immunoSEQ multiplex PCR was the method, and the copy in TCRdb shows in-frame clones only, minus some. The table records roughly 150,000 clones, 85% to 90% of them present only once. The clonotype comes from a woman between 18 and 30 years old in good health and CMV-seropositive. Sequencing was performed on PBMCs.

The CDR3 bases are TGTGCCAGCAGCCCCCGGACTAGCGGGACTCTCGAGCAGTACTTC. As protein: CASSPRTSGTLEQYF. The chain recombines TRBV13 with TRBJ2-7, with 12 bases fitting TRBD2. The CDR3 contains 15 residues. Germline V gene lookup returns CDR1 PRHDT and CDR2 FYEKMQ (reference sequence). Trimming took 5 bases from V and 6 from J; bases not matched to a gene: 8. Together with reference TRBV13 and TRBJ2-7, the CDR3 gives the full variable domain: AAGVIQSPRHLIKEKRETATLKCYPIPRHDTVYWYQQGPGQDPQFLISFYEKMQSDKGSIPDRFSAQQFSDYHSELNMSSLELGDSALYFCASSPRTSGTLEQYFGPGTRLTVT.